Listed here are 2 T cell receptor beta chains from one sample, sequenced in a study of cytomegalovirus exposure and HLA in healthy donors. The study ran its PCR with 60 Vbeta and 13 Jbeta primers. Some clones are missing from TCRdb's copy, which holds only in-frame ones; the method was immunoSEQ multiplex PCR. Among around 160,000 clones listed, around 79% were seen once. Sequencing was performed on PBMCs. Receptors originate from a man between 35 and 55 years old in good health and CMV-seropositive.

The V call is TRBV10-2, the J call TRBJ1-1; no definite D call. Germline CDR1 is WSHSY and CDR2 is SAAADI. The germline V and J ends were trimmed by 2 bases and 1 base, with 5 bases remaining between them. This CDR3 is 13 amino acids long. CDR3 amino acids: CASSERENTEAFF. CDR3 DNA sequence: TGCGCCAGCAGTGAGCGGGAGAACACTGAAGCTTTCTTT.

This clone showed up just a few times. DNA for the CDR3: TGCGCCAGCAGCTTGGGAGGACAGGGGCTTGGAGATACGCAGTATTTT. Its protein product is CASSLGGQGLGDTQYF. V and J are TRBV5-1 and TRBJ2-3; 9 bases are a match to TRBD1. The germline gives CDR1 SGHRS, CDR2 YFSETQ. The trim removed 0 bases at V and 5 bases at J, leaving 7 bases unmatched. The CDR3 spans 16 residues.